This T cell receptor (beta chain) appears in the sequencing data of a study of blood T cell repertoires in COVID-19. V was trimmed by 1 base and J by 8 bases, leaving 11 bases between them. This CDR3 spans 14 amino acids. Germline values: CDR1 LGHNA, CDR2 YSLEER. TCRdb's table, derived via immunoSEQ multiplex PCR, lists solely in-frame clones and lacks some. Seen here are about 100,000 clones, around 80% observed once, and the top ten hold 4% to 5.5%. The material sequenced was peripheral blood. The origin of this receptor is a man between 65 and 80 years old with acute or convalescent COVID-19. The V gene is TRBV4-3, the J gene TRBJ1-4; D is possibly TRBD1 (6 bases). CDR3 sequence: CASSQGEGQEKLFF. CDR3 nucleotides: TGCGCCAGCAGCCAAGGGGAAGGACAGGAAAAACTGTTTTTT.